These T cell receptor beta chains were read from a single sample in a study of T cell responses to AZD1222 COVID-19 vaccine. TCRdb keeps only in-frame clones here, not all; method: immunoSEQ multiplex PCR. The sample shows about 170,000 clones, approximately 95% of them seen only once. The material sequenced was peripheral blood, taken on day 0 of AZD1222 vaccination. These receptors all come from an adult in good health. The CDR3 runs from the conserved cysteine through the conserved F or W. A D gene is named only where the DNA matches it firmly. Not every row has a clone size; where given, it reads once, few, many or a size class.

.,TRBV11-2,TRBJ2-1,.,CASSYGLHLGNEQFF,TGTGCCAGCAGCTACGGACTCCACCTAGGGAATGAGCAGTTCTTC
.,TRBV5-1,TRBJ2-1,TRBD2,CASSLTLAGGEPFF,TGCGCCAGCAGCTTGACCCTAGCGGGAGGGGAACCGTTCTTC
.,TRBV24-1,TRBJ1-2,.,CATSDFTEPGAEARIDYGYTF,TGTGCCACCAGTGATTTCACTGAACCCGGGGCAGAGGCTCGAATAGACTATGGCTACACCTTC
.,TRBV5-1,TRBJ2-5,.,CASSLARADQETQYF,TGCGCCAGCAGCCTCGCGAGGGCGGACCAAGAGACCCAGTACTTC
once,TRBV9,TRBJ1-1,.,CASSVVAHSEAFF,TGTGCCAGCAGCGTAGTAGCCCACAGTGAAGCTTTCTTT
.,TRBV5-1,TRBJ1-1,TRBD1,CASSWGDRGTEAFF,TGCGCCAGCAGCTGGGGGGACAGGGGAACTGAAGCTTTCTTT
.,TRBV7-4,TRBJ2-1,TRBD2,CASTGLASWGQFF,TGTGCCAGCACAGGACTAGCGAGTTGGGGGCAGTTCTTC
.,TRBV5-4,TRBJ2-1,TRBD1,CASSLAGGQGRYNEQFF,TGTGCCAGCAGCTTGGCGGGGGGACAGGGGAGATACAATGAGCAGTTCTTC
.,TRBV3-1/TRBV3-2,TRBJ1-3,.,CASSQDDYIGVSWNTIYF,TGTGCCAGCAGCCAAGACGATTACATTGGGGTGTCTTGGAACACCATATATTTT
.,TRBV6-1,TRBJ1-2,.,CASSERGATF,TGTGCCAGCAGTGAAAGAGGGGCCACCTTC
once,TRBV7-2,TRBJ1-1,.,CASSGRGRQLNTEAFF,TGTGCCAGCAGCGGGCGCGGCCGGCAGCTGAACACTGAAGCTTTCTTT
.,TRBV10-3,TRBJ2-1,TRBD1,CAISERDRVWGNEQFF,TGTGCCATCAGTGAACGGGACAGGGTATGGGGCAATGAGCAGTTCTTC
.,TRBV7-9,TRBJ1-3,TRBD1,CASSRTGTGGNTIYF,TGTGCCAGCAGCCGTACCGGGACAGGAGGAAACACCATATATTTT
.,TRBV18,TRBJ1-5,.,CASSPPGAGNQPQHF,TGTGCCAGCTCACCACCGGGCGCGGGCAATCAGCCCCAGCATTTT
.,TRBV5-5,TRBJ2-5,.,CASSLPYQETQYF,TGTGCCAGCAGCTTGCCGTACCAAGAGACCCAGTACTTC
.,TRBV4-1,TRBJ1-2,TRBD1,CASSQDKTGIYGYTF,TGCGCCAGCAGCCAAGACAAGACAGGGATCTATGGCTACACCTTC
.,TRBV6-5,TRBJ1-5,.,CASSYSDQPQHF,TGTGCCAGCAGTTACTCTGATCAGCCCCAGCATTTT
few,TRBV14,TRBJ2-3,.,CASSHSGSDTQYF,TGTGCCAGCAGCCATTCAGGGTCAGATACGCAGTATTTT
.,TRBV3-1/TRBV3-2,TRBJ1-2,.,CASSPGGIYGYTF,TGTGCCAGCAGCCCCGGGGGAATATATGGCTACACCTTC
.,TRBV5-1,TRBJ2-5,.,CASIPLGARGETQYF,TGCGCCAGCATCCCCCTGGGGGCGAGGGGAGAGACCCAGTACTTC
.,TRBV3-1/TRBV3-2,TRBJ1-2,.,CASSQGRVNYGYTF,TGTGCCAGCAGCCAAGGCAGGGTCAACTATGGCTACACCTTC
.,TRBV18,TRBJ1-5,.,CASSPRGSAGQPQHF,TGTGCCAGCTCACCGCGGGGGTCTGCTGGGCAGCCCCAGCATTTT
.,TRBV6-5,TRBJ1-2,.,CASSRTGGPGYTF,TGTGCCAGCAGTCGCACAGGCGGTCCGGGCTACACCTTC
.,TRBV4-2,TRBJ1-1,.,CASSQGAGDNTEAFF,TGTGCCAGCAGCCAAGGGGCAGGTGATAACACTGAAGCTTTCTTT
.,TRBV19,TRBJ2-4,.,CASIWVVRPPLAKNIQYF,TGTGCCAGTATTTGGGTGGTACGTCCTCCTCTAGCCAAAAACATTCAGTACTTC
.,TRBV11-2,TRBJ1-1,.,CASSSRGETEAFF,TGTGCCAGCAGCTCTCGGGGGGAAACTGAAGCTTTCTTT
.,TRBV5-1,TRBJ2-7,.,CASSFNGGSTYEQYF,TGCGCCAGCAGCTTTAATGGCGGGTCAACCTACGAGCAGTACTTC
.,TRBV7-8,TRBJ1-4,.,CASSLTGISWEKLFF,TGTGCCAGCAGCTTAACAGGGATTTCGTGGGAAAAACTGTTTTTT
.,TRBV9,TRBJ1-2,.,CASSDDSGNYGYTF,TGTGCCAGCAGCGATGACAGCGGCAACTATGGCTACACCTTC
.,TRBV6-1,TRBJ1-3,.,CASSEARSRRNTIYF,TGTGCCAGCAGTGAAGCGCGTTCTAGGAGAAACACCATATATTTT
.,TRBV27,TRBJ2-2,.,CASSLFFGTGELFF,TGTGCCAGCAGTTTATTTTTTGGCACCGGGGAGCTGTTTTTT
.,TRBV5-4,TRBJ2-4,.,CASSKPDIAKNIQYF,TGTGCCAGCAGCAAGCCAGATATAGCCAAAAACATTCAGTACTTC
.,TRBV18,TRBJ2-5,.,CASSPRPGAQETQYF,TGTGCCAGCTCACCACGCCCGGGAGCTCAAGAGACCCAGTACTTC
.,TRBV19,TRBJ1-1,TRBD1,CASSFGQGGTEAFF,TGTGCCAGTAGTTTCGGACAGGGTGGCACTGAAGCTTTCTTT
.,TRBV18,TRBJ2-3,.,CASSPLAGTSTDTQYF,TGTGCCAGCTCGCCTCTCGCGGGTACAAGCACAGATACGCAGTATTTT
.,TRBV5-6,TRBJ2-2,.,CASSLAFSGLTGELFF,TGTGCCAGCAGCTTGGCTTTTTCAGGTCTTACCGGGGAGCTGTTTTTT
.,TRBV11-2,TRBJ2-7,.,CASSLVESPWEQYF,TGTGCCAGCAGCTTAGTTGAGAGTCCGTGGGAGCAGTACTTC
.,TRBV25-1,TRBJ1-1,.,CASSEPGQGLMNTEAFF,TGTGCCAGCAGTGAACCAGGTCAGGGGTTGATGAACACTGAAGCTTTCTTT
.,TRBV7-9,TRBJ2-7,TRBD2,CASSSSGGYEQYF,TGTGCCAGCAGCTCGTCGGGGGGCTACGAGCAGTACTTC
.,TRBV2,TRBJ1-1,.,CASRESAGRSMNTEAFF,TGTGCCAGCAGGGAAAGCGCTGGACGGTCAATGAACACTGAAGCTTTCTTT
.,TRBV29-1,TRBJ1-2,TRBD1,CSVGQGPEYGYTF,TGCAGCGTCGGACAGGGTCCGGAGTATGGCTACACCTTC
.,TRBV6-5,TRBJ1-6,.,CASSYSKQGGYSPLHF,TGTGCCAGCAGTTACTCGAAACAGGGAGGATATTCACCCCTCCACTTT
.,TRBV5-1,TRBJ2-5,.,CASSVRLRGETQYF,TGCGCCAGCAGCGTACGGCTACGTGGAGAGACCCAGTACTTC